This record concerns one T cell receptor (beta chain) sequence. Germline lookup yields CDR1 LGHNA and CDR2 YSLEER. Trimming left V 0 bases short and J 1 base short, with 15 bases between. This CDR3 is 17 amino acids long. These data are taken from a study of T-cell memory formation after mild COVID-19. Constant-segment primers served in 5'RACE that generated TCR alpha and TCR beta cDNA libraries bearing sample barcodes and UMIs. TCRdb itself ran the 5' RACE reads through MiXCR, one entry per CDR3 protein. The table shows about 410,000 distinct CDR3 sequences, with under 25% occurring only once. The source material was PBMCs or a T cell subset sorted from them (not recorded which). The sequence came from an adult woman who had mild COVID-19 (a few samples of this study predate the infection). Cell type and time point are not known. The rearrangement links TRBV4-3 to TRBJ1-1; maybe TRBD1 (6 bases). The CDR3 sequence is CASSQDARGARNTEAFF. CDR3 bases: TGCGCCAGCAGCCAAGATGCTCGGGGGGCGAGGAACACTGAAGCTTTCTTT.